Listed here are 11 T cell receptor beta chains from one sample, sequenced in a study of Graves' ophthalmopathy and Graves' hyperthyroidism. As the template, RNA transcripts were used to amplify TCR beta CDR3 regions. An initial RT-PCR round employing HTBI primers preceded a second-round multiplex PCR. Each CDR3 protein is one row after TCRdb ran MiXCR on the multiplex PCR reads. The top ten hold 3.5% to 5% of the sample, which has around 520,000 distinct CDR3 sequences, about 35% seen once. The sequencing input was peripheral blood or thyroid tissue (not recorded which). The source is an adult man with Graves' hyperthyroidism.

This clonotype was picked up many times. The rearrangement links TRBV7-9 to TRBJ1-4; TRBD1 agrees at 9 bases. The CDR3 is made up of 15 amino acids. From germline, CDR1 is SEHNR and CDR2 FQNEAQ (reference sequence). The trim removed 7 bases at V and 8 bases at J, leaving 11 bases unmatched. CDR3 bases: TGTGCCAGCAACCACCCGGGACAGGGAGGAGAAAAACTGTTTTTT. It is translated as CASNHPGQGGEKLFF.

The CDR3: CASSPLRGPNEKLFF. The CDR3 nucleotides are TGTGCCAGCAGTCCCCTAAGAGGGCCTAATGAAAAACTGTTTTTT. The rearrangement links TRBV12-3 or TRBV12-4 to TRBJ1-4; D ambiguous. The CDR3 consists of 15 residues. The ends were cut back, 5 bases at V and 3 bases at J, with 13 bases in the middle.

The genes are TRBV19 and TRBJ1-5; 9 nucleotides agree with TRBD1. The CDR3 length is 14 residues. With 0 bases clipped from V and 7 bases from J, the junction kept 1 base outside the gene matches. Germline V gene data show CDR1 as LNHDA and CDR2 as SQIVND (reference sequence). CDR3 in DNA: TGTGCCAGTAGTATAGAGGGGACAGGGCAGCCCCAGCATTTT. Translated: CASSIEGTGQPQHF.

Ten or more counts support this clonotype. The chain carries TRBV6-5 and TRBJ1-2; D possibly corresponds to TRBD1 (6 bases). Trimming took 6 bases from V and 2 from J, leaving 16 bases between them. CDR1 is MNHEY, CDR2 SVGAGI, per germline. The CDR3 consists of 15 residues. The CDR3 loop reads CASSHLMDRNYGYTF. The CDR3 nucleotides are TGTGCCAGCAGCCACTTGATGGACAGAAACTATGGCTACACCTTC.

This clonotype showed up many times. The CDR3 DNA reads as TGCAGCGTTGAGGAGTTCAATCGGGTCGAGCAGTACTTC. It specifies CSVEEFNRVEQYF. The gene calls are TRBV29-1 and TRBJ2-7, with D uncertain. In germline, CDR1 is SQVTM, CDR2 ANQGSEA. The V end was cut by 3 bases, the J end by 6 bases, with 15 bases between. CDR3 length: 13 residues.

The V call is TRBV9, the J call TRBJ2-3; 7 nucleotides line up with TRBD2. Germline CDR1 reads SGDLS; CDR2 reads YYNGEE. Unmatched junction bases numbered 16, after V lost 4 bases and J lost 14 bases. This CDR3 is built from 14 residues. CDR3 in DNA: TGTGCCAGCAGCTTAGCAGGTCCGGCGGGGGAAGGGTATTTT. It yields the protein CASSLAGPAGEGYF. Combining the CDR3 with reference TRBV9 and TRBJ2-3 gives the whole variable domain DSGVTQTPKHLITATGQRVTLRCSPRSGDLSVYWYQQSLDQGLQFLIQYYNGEERAKGNILERFSAQQFPDLHSELNLSSLELGDSALYFCASSLAGPAGEGYFGPGTRLTVL.

This clonotype was seen many times. V gene TRBV6-5 combines with J gene TRBJ1-1; 10 nucleotides agree with TRBD1. CDR3 size: 14 residues. CDR1 is MNHEY and CDR2 is SVGAGI in the germline V gene. Trimming took 5 bases from V and 4 from J; bases not matched to a gene: 4. CDR3 sequence: CASSDWTGGTEAFF. CDR3 coding DNA: TGTGCCAGCAGTGACTGGACAGGGGGCACTGAAGCTTTCTTT.

About this clonotype: It may be a read error: a sequence one base away is much more abundant. The chain employs TRBV20-1 and TRBJ2-2; D not certain. CDR1 is DFQATT and CDR2 is SNEGSKA in the germline V gene (reference sequence). The ends were cut back, 1 base at V and 0 bases at J, with 6 bases in the middle. There are 14 residues in the CDR3. CDR3 in DNA: TGCAGTGCTAGAGGTGGAACGAACACCGGGGAGCTGTTTTTT. As protein: CSARGGTNTGELFF.

Comment on this clonotype: The junction differs from germline at one of its ends, possibly a read error. The chain has TRBV20-1 and TRBJ1-5, with D perhaps matching TRBD1 (6 bases). Per the germline V gene, CDR1 is DFQATT and CDR2 is SNEGSKA (reference sequence). This CDR3 is built from 13 residues. CDR3 protein: CSARGHSNQPQRF. The CDR3 DNA sequence: TGCAGTGCTAGGGGACATAGCAATCAGCCCCAGCGTTTT.

This clonotype occurred many times. This chain uses TRBV15 with TRBJ2-5; D not resolved. The germline CDR1 and CDR2 sequences are LNHNV and YYDKDF (reference sequence). The V end lost 0 bases, the J end lost 5 bases, and 10 bases lay between the germline ends. This CDR3 has 14 amino acids. CDR3 loop: CATSREILGETQYF. For the CDR3, the DNA is TGTGCCACCAGCAGAGAAATTCTCGGGGAGACCCAGTACTTC.

This clonotype was seen at least ten times. The chain couples TRBV6-5 to TRBJ1-2; a weak D match, TRBD1 (6 bases). The CDR3 sequence is 16 residues long. V lost 0 bases and J 4 bases, leaving 15 bases between the germline ends. CDR1 MNHEY and CDR2 SVGAGI come from the germline V gene. The CDR3: CASSYSIARGGYGYTF. CDR3 nucleotide sequence: TGTGCCAGCAGTTACTCGATAGCCAGGGGCGGCTATGGCTACACCTTC.